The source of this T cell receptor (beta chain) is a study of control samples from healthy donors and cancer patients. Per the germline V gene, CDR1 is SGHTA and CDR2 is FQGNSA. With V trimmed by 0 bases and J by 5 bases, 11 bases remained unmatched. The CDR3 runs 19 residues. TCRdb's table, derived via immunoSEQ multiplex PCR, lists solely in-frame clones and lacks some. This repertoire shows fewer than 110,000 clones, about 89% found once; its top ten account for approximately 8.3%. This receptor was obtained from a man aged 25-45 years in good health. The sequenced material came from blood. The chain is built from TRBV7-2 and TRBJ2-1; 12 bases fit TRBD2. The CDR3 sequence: CASSLATGTSGFRNNEQFF. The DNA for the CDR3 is TGTGCCAGCAGCTTAGCTACGGGGACTAGCGGGTTTCGGAACAATGAGCAGTTCTTC. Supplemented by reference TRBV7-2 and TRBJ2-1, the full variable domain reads GAGVSQSPSNKVTEKGKDVELRCDPISGHTALYWYRQSLGQGLEFLIYFQGNSAPDKSGLPSDRFSAERTGGSVSTLTIQRTQQEDSAVYLCASSLATGTSGFRNNEQFFGPGTRLTVL.